This entry describes one TCR beta chain. How the authors handled the data: Quantification of nucleated cells was approximated via reference gene primer amplification. Sequencing was performed with immunoSEQ multiplex PCR; in TCRdb, only in-frame clones are kept and a portion is missing. V and J calls and clone size are those listed in that table; D and trimming were worked out from the DNA. The sample consists of hundreds of thousands of clones, 80% to 90% of them appearing once. CDR3 length equals 15 residues. V gave up 2 bases and J gave up 4 bases, with 12 bases separating them. Germline V gene data show CDR1 as SGHNT and CDR2 as YYREEE (reference sequence). This sample was taken from a study of blood T cell repertoires in COVID-19. Study in general: Spain, Italy and the United States supplied samples that represented acute and convalescent COVID-19. PBMCs, B-cell-depleted T cells, or T cells provided the cDNA or gDNA that made up the material.

The source is a woman aged 25 to 39 with active or convalescent COVID-19. The chain joins TRBV5-4 to TRBJ2-2; perhaps TRBD2 as D (5 bases). Specimen: peripheral blood. CDR3 region: CASSFPGMGTGELFF. The DNA of the CDR3 is TGTGCCAGCAGCTTCCCGGGGATGGGCACCGGGGAGCTGTTTTTT.